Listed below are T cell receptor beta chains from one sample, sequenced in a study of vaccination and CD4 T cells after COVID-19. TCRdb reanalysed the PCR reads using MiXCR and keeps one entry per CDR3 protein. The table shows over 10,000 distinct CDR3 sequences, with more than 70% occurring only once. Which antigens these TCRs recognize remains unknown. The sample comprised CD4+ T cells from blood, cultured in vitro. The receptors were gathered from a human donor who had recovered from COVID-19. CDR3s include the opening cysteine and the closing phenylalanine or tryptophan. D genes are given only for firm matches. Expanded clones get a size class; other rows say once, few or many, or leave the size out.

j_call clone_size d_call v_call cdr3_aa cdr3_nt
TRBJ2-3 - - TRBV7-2 CASSLLASRDTQYF TGTGCCAGCAGCTTATTGGCTAGTCGGGATACGCAGTATTTT
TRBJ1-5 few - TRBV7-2 CASSSQGGLEPQHF TGTGCCAGCAGCTCTCAGGGAGGTTTGGAGCCCCAGCATTTT
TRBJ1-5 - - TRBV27 CASWTRRGGRIFPQHF TGTGCCAGCTGGACGAGGAGGGGGGGCCGGATTTTTCCCCAGCATTTT
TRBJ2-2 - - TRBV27 CASSSRVAGELFF TGTGCCAGCAGCTCCAGGGTCGCCGGGGAGCTGTTTTTT
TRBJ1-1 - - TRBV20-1 CRESRAPNTEAFF TGCAGAGAAAGCAGGGCCCCGAACACTGAAGCTTTCTTT
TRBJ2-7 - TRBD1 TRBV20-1 CSASPWVGGPSYEQYF TGCAGTGCTAGTCCTTGGGTAGGGGGCCCGTCCTACGAGCAGTACTTC
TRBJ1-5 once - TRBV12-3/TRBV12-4 CASSSFYQPQHF TGTGCCAGCAGTTCATTTTATCAGCCCCAGCATTTT
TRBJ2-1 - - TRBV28 CASSLLAEQFF TGTGCCAGCAGTTTACTAGCAGAGCAGTTCTTC
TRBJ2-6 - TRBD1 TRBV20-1 CSGTGGLSGANVLTF TGCAGTGGGACAGGGGGCCTCTCTGGGGCCAACGTCCTGACTTTC
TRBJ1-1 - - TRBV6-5 CASSYEAAAAFF TGTGCCAGCAGTTACGAGGCAGCCGCAGCTTTCTTT
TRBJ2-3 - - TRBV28 CASSSGFSTDTQYF TGTGCCAGCAGTTCGGGGTTCAGCACAGATACGCAGTATTTT
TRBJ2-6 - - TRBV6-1 CASTPNGSGANVLTF TGTGCCAGCACACCGAACGGCTCTGGGGCCAACGTCCTGACTTTC
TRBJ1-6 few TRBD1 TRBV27 CASSLGDRTGGSPLHF TGTGCCAGCAGTTTAGGGGATAGGACAGGGGGCTCACCCCTCCACTTT
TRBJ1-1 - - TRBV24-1 CATSTGTRNTEAFF TGTGCCACCAGTACCGGGACACGGAACACTGAAGCTTTCTTT
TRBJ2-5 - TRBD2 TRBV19 CASSIDKRLAGQETQYF TGTGCCAGTAGTATAGATAAAAGGCTAGCGGGGCAAGAGACCCAGTACTTC
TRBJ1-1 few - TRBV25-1 CASSGLGRSEAFF TGTGCCAGCAGTGGCCTGGGGCGGTCAGAAGCTTTCTTT
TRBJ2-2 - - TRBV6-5 CASSYKTGRTGELFF TGTGCCAGCAGTTACAAGACAGGGAGGACCGGGGAGCTGTTTTTT
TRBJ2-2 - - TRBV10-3 CAINLTSCSAGELFF TGTGCCATCAACCTGACTAGTTGCTCGGCCGGGGAGCTGTTTTTT
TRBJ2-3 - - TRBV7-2 CASSPVGDTQYF TGTGCCAGCAGCCCCGTCGGAGATACGCAGTATTTT
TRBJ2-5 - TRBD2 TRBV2 CASRGLAGAQETQYF TGTGCCAGCAGAGGACTAGCGGGGGCCCAAGAGACCCAGTACTTC
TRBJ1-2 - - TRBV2 CASSVDSYYGYTF TGTGCCAGCAGTGTCGACAGCTACTATGGCTACACCTTC
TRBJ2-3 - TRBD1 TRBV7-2 CASSPRTGSTDTQYF TGTGCCAGCAGCCCCAGGACAGGGTCCACAGATACGCAGTATTTT
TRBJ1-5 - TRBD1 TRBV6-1 CASSRTGGTNQPQHF TGTGCCAGCTCCCGGACAGGGGGGACCAATCAGCCCCAGCATTTT
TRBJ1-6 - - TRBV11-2 CASSPRGDGNSPLHF TGTGCCAGCAGCCCCAGGGGAGATGGGAATTCACCCCTCCACTTT
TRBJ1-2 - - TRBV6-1 CASTTWVTGANYGYTF TGTGCCAGCACCACTTGGGTCACCGGCGCAAACTATGGCTACACCTTC
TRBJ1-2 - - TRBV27 CASSLSVLKGGLKYGYTF TGTGCCAGCAGTTTATCGGTGCTGAAGGGGGGGCTTAAGTATGGCTACACCTTC
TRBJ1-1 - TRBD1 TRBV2 CASSATGLGTEAFF TGTGCCAGCAGTGCGACAGGGTTGGGCACTGAAGCTTTCTTT
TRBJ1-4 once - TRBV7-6 CASSSTGIVGEKLFF TGTGCCAGCAGCTCGACAGGAATTGTTGGTGAAAAACTGTTTTTT
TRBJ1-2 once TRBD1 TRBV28 CASRPDRDRDTQSYGYTF TGTGCCAGCAGACCCGACCGGGACAGAGACACTCAAAGCTATGGCTACACCTTC
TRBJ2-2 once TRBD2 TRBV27 CASSLRGLIRLAGDRELFF TGTGCCAGCAGTTTGCGGGGCCTTATCAGACTAGCGGGAGACCGGGAGCTGTTTTTT
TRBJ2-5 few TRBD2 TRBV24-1 CATSDASGPQETQYF TGTGCCACCAGTGATGCTAGCGGACCCCAAGAGACCCAGTACTTC